These 25 T cell receptor beta chains were all obtained from the same sample, sequenced in a study of regulatory T cells in long-lasting Graves disease. Arm-PCR of CDR3 regions and iRepertoire HTBI primers were used to build TCR beta libraries. TCRdb redid the calling of the multiplex PCR reads with MiXCR, one entry per CDR3 protein. The sample gives around 340,000 distinct CDR3 sequences, around 20% of which show up once; 25% to 35% is in the top ten. Time point indicated: persistent/refractory GD, antithyroid drugs over 5 years with positive TRAb. TCR sequences were obtained from RNA taken from PBMCs. The sample in question was peripheral blood mononuclear cells (PBMCs), obtained when the disease was refractory, from a patient treated with antithyroid drugs. The receptors stem from a female donor with Graves disease.

There are a few counts of this clonotype. The chain is built from TRBV5-1 and TRBJ1-4, with a weak D call TRBD1 (5 bases). Germline loops: CDR1 SGHRS, CDR2 YFSETQ. The length of the CDR3 is 15 residues. V lost 1 base and J 5 bases, leaving 12 bases between the germline ends. The CDR3 here is CASSLSGLINEKLFF. The CDR3 nucleotides read TGCGCCAGCAGCTTGTCGGGACTGATCAATGAAAAACTGTTTTTT.

Regarding this clonotype: This clone may be a read error of a much larger clone one base away. The chain carries TRBV27 and TRBJ2-3; TRBD2 aligns across 13 bases. Germline V lookup: CDR1 MNHEY, CDR2 SMNVEV (reference sequence). The length of the CDR3 is 16 residues. CDR3 DNA sequence: TGTGCCGGCAGTACACGACTAGCGGGGGGAACAGATACGCAGTATTTT. It is translated as CAGSTRLAGGTDTQYF.

This clonotype was recorded many times. The V gene is TRBV14, the J gene TRBJ1-1; 9 positions agree with TRBD1. Germline loops: CDR1 SGHDN, CDR2 FVKESK. Trimming at V came to 4 bases and at J to 8 bases, leaving 5 bases not matched to a gene. The CDR3 has 13 amino acids. The DNA for the CDR3 is TGTGCCAGCAGCCCTGACAGGGGGAGGGAAGCTTTCTTT. This translates into CASSPDRGREAFF.

With regard to this clonotype: Just one base apart from a much larger clone, this may be a read error. The chain has TRBV7-2 and TRBJ2-7; no definite D call. The CDR3 totals 14 residues. Trimming left V 5 bases short and J 2 bases short, with 13 bases between. The V gene's germline CDR1 is SGHTA and CDR2 FQGNSA. The CDR3: CASSARHGPYEQYF. CDR3 in DNA: TGTGCCAGCAGCGCGCGACATGGTCCCTACGAGCAGTACTTC.

A note on this clonotype: A clone one base away is much larger, so this may be a read error. The gene calls are TRBV27 and TRBJ2-1; D is uncertain. V dropped 2 bases and J dropped 8 bases, with 4 bases sitting between them. Germline CDR1 MNHEY, CDR2 SMNVEV (reference sequence). CDR3 length: 11 amino acids. The CDR3: CASSLRDEQFF. DNA for the CDR3: TGTGCCAGCAGTTTAAGGGATGAGCAGTTCTTC.

This clonotype was seen ten or more times. The chain uses TRBV11-2 and TRBJ2-7, with 12 nucleotides matching TRBD1. The V segment lost 2 bases and the J segment 7 bases; nucleotides outside the gene matches: 9. In germline, CDR1 is SGHAT, CDR2 FQNNGV. The CDR3 has 16 amino acids. The chain's CDR3 is CASSLFPGQGAPEQYF. As DNA, the CDR3 is TGTGCCAGCAGCTTATTTCCGGGACAGGGGGCGCCTGAGCAGTACTTC.

This clonotype showed up many times. The chain recombines TRBV6-2 or TRBV6-3 with TRBJ2-5; TRBD1 or TRBD2 may be the D gene (6 bases each). The V end lost 0 bases, the J end lost 5 bases, and 13 bases lay between the germline ends. The CDR3 length is 15 residues. Germline CDR1 MNHEY, CDR2 SVGEGT. In DNA form, the CDR3 reads TGTGCCAGCAGTTACTCGATGGGGGGCCGGGAGACCCAGTACTTC. Residues: CASSYSMGGRETQYF.

This clonotype was seen ten or more times. The chain is built from TRBV24-1 and TRBJ2-5; D not resolved. Between the trimmed V and J ends, which lost 4 bases and 7 bases, there was a span of 9 bases. CDR1 KGHDR and CDR2 SFDVKD come from the germline V gene. The CDR3 is made up of 12 amino acids. As DNA, the CDR3 is TGTGCCACCAGTGACCCGATAGGGACCCAGTACTTC. It yields the protein CATSDPIGTQYF.

In its sample, this clonotype was seen a few times. V gene TRBV5-1 combines with J gene TRBJ2-5, with D tentatively TRBD2 (7 bases). CDR3 length: 15 amino acids. Deletions cut 0 bases from V and 2 bases from J, with 11 bases between. Germline V gene lookup returns CDR1 SGHRS and CDR2 YFSETQ. CDR3 loop: CASSLERGGQETQYF. The CDR3 DNA sequence: TGCGCCAGCAGCTTGGAAAGGGGGGGTCAAGAGACCCAGTACTTC.

This clonotype was counted many times. In DNA, the CDR3 is TGTGCCAGCAGGTCCGAGACCTCCGTCGGTGTAGCTTTCTTT. The encoded protein is CASRSETSVGVAFF. V and J are TRBV12-3 or TRBV12-4 and TRBJ1-1; no reliable D call. Trimming left V 6 bases short and J 10 bases short, with 21 bases between. CDR3 length: 14 residues.

This clonotype was seen a few times. This chain uses TRBV12-3 or TRBV12-4 with TRBJ2-3; the match to TRBD1 covers 7 bases. V was clipped by 3 bases and J by 0 bases; unmatched bases: 3. There are 15 residues in the CDR3. The CDR3 sequence is CASSLWDRSTDTQYF. Here the CDR3 DNA reads TGTGCCAGCAGTTTGTGGGACAGAAGCACAGATACGCAGTATTTT.

The table lists this clonotype with many counts. V and J are TRBV5-1 and TRBJ1-1; no reliable D call. This CDR3 is 12 amino acids long. Looked up from germline, CDR1 is SGHRS and CDR2 is YFSETQ. With 0 bases removed from V and 8 bases from J, the gap between germline ends came to 8 bases. The CDR3 here is CASSLDRVEAFF. The DNA of the CDR3 is TGCGCCAGCAGCTTGGACCGGGTAGAAGCTTTCTTT.

This chain uses TRBV18 with TRBJ1-4; unclear D gene. V was pared by 3 bases and J by 10 bases, with 15 bases between. Germline V gene data show CDR1 as KGHSH and CDR2 as LQKENI. This CDR3 is built from 14 residues. As DNA, the CDR3 is TGTGCCAGCTCACCCGGGAGGGTTCATGGAAAACTGTTTTTT. Its translation is CASSPGRVHGKLFF.

The rearrangement uses TRBV7-2 and TRBJ2-7; D is possibly TRBD2 (5 bases). V was clipped by 0 bases and J by 3 bases, with 6 bases between them. CDR1 SGHTA and CDR2 FQGNSA come from the germline V gene. This CDR3 spans 13 amino acids. The CDR3 region has the DNA TGTGCCAGCAGCTTAGCTGAGGGCTACGAGCAGTACTTC. Encoded protein: CASSLAEGYEQYF.

V gene TRBV28 combines with J gene TRBJ2-1, with 15 bases fitting TRBD2. The CDR3 extends over 17 amino acids. Germline assignment: CDR1 MDHEN and CDR2 SYDVKM. V dropped 5 bases and J dropped 6; count of bases not matched to a gene: 8. This CDR3 reads CASSGWTSGRAVNEQFF. The CDR3 DNA reads as TGTGCCAGCAGTGGCTGGACTAGCGGGAGGGCAGTCAATGAGCAGTTCTTC. The whole variable domain, filled in from reference TRBV28 and TRBJ2-1, reads DVKVTQSSRYLVKRTGEKVFLECVQDMDHENMFWYRQDPGLGLRLIYFSYDVKMKEKGDIPEGYSVSREKKERFSLILESASTNQTSMYLCASSGWTSGRAVNEQFFGPGTRLTVL.

As to this clonotype: Being one base from a much bigger clone, this may be a read error. The chain recombines TRBV24-1 with TRBJ2-5; the match to TRBD2 covers 7 bases. The CDR3 sequence is 15 residues long. After removal of 2 bases from V and 7 bases from J, the junction contained 9 bases not matched to a gene. The germline CDR1 and CDR2 sequences are KGHDR and SFDVKD. CDR3 region: CATSDSQPGRGTQYF. DNA for the CDR3: TGTGCCACCAGTGATTCGCAGCCGGGGAGGGGGACCCAGTACTTC.

J is TRBJ2-5 and V is TRBV20-1; 12 nucleotides line up with TRBD2. Germline assignment: CDR1 DFQATT and CDR2 SNEGSKA (reference sequence). CDR3 length equals 15 residues. The V segment lost 5 bases and the J segment 1 base; nucleotides outside the gene matches: 5. The DNA for the CDR3 is TGCAGTGCTCCCGGACTAGCGGGATTCCAAGAGACCCAGTACTTC. The encoded protein is CSAPGLAGFQETQYF.

This clonotype has a count of ten or more. The J gene is TRBJ1-6, the V gene TRBV10-3; 8 positions match TRBD1. J was trimmed by 12 bases and V by 5 bases; bases with no gene match: 9. Germline CDR1 is ENHRY and CDR2 is SYGVKD. The CDR3 runs 14 residues. In nucleotides, the CDR3 is TGTGCCATCAGTATAGACAGGGGTGGAAAACCCCTCCACTTT. Its protein is CAISIDRGGKPLHF.

This clonotype was counted many times. The chain joins TRBV12-3 or TRBV12-4 to TRBJ1-5; D is undetermined. V dropped 4 bases and J dropped 3 bases, with 10 bases sitting between them. The CDR3 runs to 14 residues. The CDR3 coding sequence is TGTGCCAGCAGTTCCCAACGCGACAATCAGCCCCAGCATTTT. Protein product: CASSSQRDNQPQHF.

The chain couples TRBV9 to TRBJ2-5, with D hard to call. V lost 1 base, J lost 1 base, and 8 bases lay in between. The length of the CDR3 is 14 residues. Germline lookup yields CDR1 SGDLS and CDR2 YYNGEE. DNA for the CDR3: TGTGCCAGCAGCGTAAACCCCGCCCAAGAGACCCAGTACTTC. Protein product: CASSVNPAQETQYF.

This clonotype was detected many times. The V and J genes are TRBV28 and TRBJ1-2, with 7 bases aligning to TRBD1. This CDR3 has 13 amino acids. Germline loops: CDR1 MDHEN, CDR2 SYDVKM. V shed 3 bases, J shed 3 bases, and the junction held 1 base outside the gene matches. CDR3 sequence (DNA): TGTGCCAGCAGTTTGACAGGGCACTATGGCTACACCTTC. This sequence encodes CASSLTGHYGYTF.

Comments on this clonotype: A junction end diverges from the germline sequence, so it may reflect a read error. V gene TRBV29-1 combines with J gene TRBJ1-1, with D uncertain. CDR3 length equals 12 residues. Per the germline V gene, CDR1 is SQVTM and CDR2 is ANQGSEA. CDR3 amino acids: CSVRGPDSEAFF. Written as DNA, the CDR3 is TGCAGCGTCCGGGGTCCTGATAGTGAAGCTTTCTTC.

This clonotype was found a few times. The chain joins TRBV7-9 to TRBJ1-2, with D perhaps TRBD1 (5 bases). The germline gives CDR1 SEHNR, CDR2 FQNEAQ (reference sequence). V gave up 1 base and J gave up 1 base, with 10 bases separating them. CDR3 length equals 15 residues. The CDR3 DNA reads as TGTGCCAGCAGCTTAGGGGGCGACAGTAACTATGGCTACACCTTC. It yields the protein CASSLGGDSNYGYTF.

This sequence joins TRBV10-3 and TRBJ2-7, with D possibly being TRBD1 (6 bases). V was trimmed by 0 bases and J by 5 bases, leaving 11 bases between them. The CDR3 extends over 14 amino acids. Germline V gene sequence: CDR1 ENHRY, CDR2 SYGVKD. CDR3 protein: CAISESGGLDEQYF. DNA of the CDR3: TGTGCCATCAGTGAGTCAGGGGGTCTCGACGAGCAGTACTTC.

As regards this clonotype: Given a far larger clone just one base away, this is likely a sequencing read error. The chain is built from TRBV7-9 and TRBJ1-1; D remains unclear. The CDR3 contains 16 residues. The V gene lost 3 bases and the J gene lost 1 base, with 15 bases spanning the gap. Germline values: CDR1 SEHNR, CDR2 FQNEAQ (reference sequence). The CDR3 sequence is CASSLRLNPTNTEAFF. The CDR3 DNA is TGTGCCAGCAGCTTGAGATTGAACCCCACGAACACTGAAGCTTTCTTT.